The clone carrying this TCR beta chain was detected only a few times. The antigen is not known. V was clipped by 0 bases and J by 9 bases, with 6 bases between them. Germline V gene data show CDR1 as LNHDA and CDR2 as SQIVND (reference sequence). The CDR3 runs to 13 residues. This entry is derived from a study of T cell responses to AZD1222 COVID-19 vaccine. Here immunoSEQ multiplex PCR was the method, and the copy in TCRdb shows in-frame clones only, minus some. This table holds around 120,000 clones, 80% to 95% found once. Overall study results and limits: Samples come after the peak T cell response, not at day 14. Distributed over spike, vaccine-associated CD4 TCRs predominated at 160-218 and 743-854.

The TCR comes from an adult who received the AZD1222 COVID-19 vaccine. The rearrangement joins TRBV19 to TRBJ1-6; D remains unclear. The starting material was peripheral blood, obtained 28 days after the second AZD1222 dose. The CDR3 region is CASSIDPGSPLHF. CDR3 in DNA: TGTGCCAGTAGTATAGATCCGGGTTCACCCCTCCACTTT.